The rows below give T cell receptor beta chains drawn from one sample of a study of identical twins. TCRdb independently ran MiXCR on the 5' RACE reads; one entry per CDR3 protein. The data hold some 790,000 distinct CDR3 sequences, with 15% to 20% observed a single time. This sample also appeared in a second study, on T cells expressing NK-cell markers.

The sequencing sample was made of PBMCs. These receptors were obtained from a woman between 18 and 29 years old in good health. Each CDR3 is given with its conserved first and last residue. D genes are given only for firm matches. Only part of the rows carry a size: once, few, many, or a class if the clone is expanded.

V gene: TRBV5-1
J gene: TRBJ1-5
D gene: TRBD1
clone size: few
CDR3 protein: CASSLGVGTGVDQPQHF
CDR3 DNA: TGCGCCAGCAGCTTGGGGGTCGGGACAGGGGTGGATCAGCCCCAGCATTTT

V gene: TRBV4-1
J gene: TRBJ2-1
D gene: TRBD2
clone size: few
CDR3 protein: CASSRDFRTSGRIGLKNEQFF
CDR3 DNA: TGCGCCAGCAGCCGAGATTTTCGGACTAGCGGGAGGATTGGGCTCAAGAATGAGCAGTTCTTC

V gene: TRBV5-1
J gene: TRBJ2-1
D gene: TRBD2
clone size: -
CDR3 protein: CASSLAVLAGAPNEQFF
CDR3 DNA: TGCGCCAGCAGCTTGGCCGTGCTAGCGGGGGCCCCCAATGAGCAGTTCTTC

V gene: TRBV6-5
J gene: TRBJ2-4
D gene: -
clone size: few
CDR3 protein: CASSYSIRMKNIQYF
CDR3 DNA: TGTGCCAGCAGTTACTCGATCAGGATGAAAAACATTCAGTACTTC

V gene: TRBV12-3/TRBV12-4
J gene: TRBJ2-3
D gene: TRBD1
clone size: once
CDR3 protein: CASSLSRGRGTDTQYF
CDR3 DNA: TGTGCCAGCAGTCTATCGAGGGGGCGAGGGACAGATACGCAGTATTTT

V gene: TRBV7-2
J gene: TRBJ2-7
D gene: TRBD2
clone size: -
CDR3 protein: CASSLSSGSVSYEQYF
CDR3 DNA: TGTGCCAGCAGCTTATCTAGCGGGAGTGTGTCCTACGAGCAGTACTTC

V gene: TRBV7-9
J gene: TRBJ1-1
D gene: TRBD1
clone size: -
CDR3 protein: CASSPNRGAAFF
CDR3 DNA: TGTGCCAGCAGCCCCAACAGGGGTGCAGCTTTCTTT

V gene: TRBV5-5
J gene: TRBJ2-1
D gene: -
clone size: many
CDR3 protein: CASSLNTGINEQFF
CDR3 DNA: TGTGCCAGCAGCTTGAACACAGGGATTAATGAGCAGTTCTTC

V gene: TRBV27
J gene: TRBJ2-2
D gene: TRBD2
clone size: few
CDR3 protein: CASSGVTSGNTGELFF
CDR3 DNA: TGTGCCAGCAGCGGTGTAACTAGCGGGAACACCGGGGAGCTGTTTTTT

V gene: TRBV11-2
J gene: TRBJ2-2
D gene: -
clone size: many
CDR3 protein: CASSDAVGRDTGELFF
CDR3 DNA: TGTGCCAGCAGCGACGCCGTAGGCCGGGACACCGGGGAGCTGTTTTTT

V gene: TRBV28
J gene: TRBJ2-7
D gene: -
clone size: -
CDR3 protein: CASTYRDEQYF
CDR3 DNA: TGTGCCAGCACCTATAGGGACGAGCAGTACTTC

V gene: TRBV12-3/TRBV12-4
J gene: TRBJ2-7
D gene: -
clone size: many
CDR3 protein: CASSLSAQREQYF
CDR3 DNA: TGTGCCAGCAGTTTGAGTGCCCAGCGGGAGCAGTACTTC

V gene: TRBV7-8
J gene: TRBJ2-3
D gene: -
clone size: -
CDR3 protein: CASRSIAGTDTQYF
CDR3 DNA: TGTGCCAGCAGGTCGATAGCGGGCACAGATACGCAGTATTTT

V gene: TRBV20-1
J gene: TRBJ2-4
D gene: -
clone size: -
CDR3 protein: CSAQDRRLAKNIQYF
CDR3 DNA: TGCAGTGCTCAAGATAGGAGGTTAGCCAAAAACATTCAGTACTTC

V gene: TRBV5-1
J gene: TRBJ2-1
D gene: TRBD1
clone size: few
CDR3 protein: CASSPDRVFNEQFF
CDR3 DNA: TGCGCCAGCAGCCCGGACAGGGTGTTTAATGAGCAGTTCTTC

V gene: TRBV4-3
J gene: TRBJ2-7
D gene: TRBD1
clone size: few
CDR3 protein: CASSQDTRQGRYEQYF
CDR3 DNA: TGCGCCAGCAGCCAAGATACCCGACAGGGGAGGTACGAGCAGTACTTC

V gene: TRBV15
J gene: TRBJ2-2
D gene: -
clone size: few
CDR3 protein: CATAGVTGELFF
CDR3 DNA: TGTGCCACCGCCGGGGTCACCGGGGAGCTGTTTTTT

V gene: TRBV7-9
J gene: TRBJ2-3
D gene: TRBD2
clone size: few
CDR3 protein: CASSNGLAGTDTQYF
CDR3 DNA: TGTGCCAGCAGCAACGGACTAGCGGGCACAGATACGCAGTATTTT